The 24 T cell receptor beta chains below all came from one sample that was sequenced in a study of cytomegalovirus exposure and HLA in healthy donors. 13 Jbeta primers and 60 Vbeta primers were used for the PCR. The repertoire was sequenced with immunoSEQ multiplex PCR; TCRdb's copy has only in-frame clones and lacks some. In the table there are about 160,000 clones, 75% to 85% of which are singletons. The sample comprised PBMCs. The source of these receptors is a woman aged 18-29 years in good health and CMV-seronegative.

The chain recombines TRBV2 with TRBJ1-6; no firm D call. Trimming pared 1 base from V and 0 bases from J, leaving 13 bases between. The V gene's germline CDR1 is SNHLY and CDR2 FYNNEI. The CDR3 is made up of 18 amino acids. CDR3 amino acids: CASSEEETVSSYNSPLHF. DNA of the CDR3: TGTGCCAGCAGTGAAGAAGAAACAGTGAGCTCCTATAATTCACCCCTCCACTTT.

This chain connects TRBV6-5 to TRBJ2-5; D may be TRBD1 (5 bases). The CDR3 is 13 residues long. V was shortened by 2 bases and J by 5 bases, with 9 bases between the two germline ends. CDR1 is MNHEY and CDR2 is SVGAGI in the germline V gene. In DNA, the CDR3 is TGTGCCAGCAGTTACGGCAGGGTCGAGACCCAGTACTTC. As protein: CASSYGRVETQYF.

The V and J genes are TRBV6-4 and TRBJ2-3, with 15 bases aligning to TRBD2. Unmatched junction bases numbered 3, after V lost 4 bases and J lost 4 bases. Germline V CDR1 and CDR2: MRHNA, SNTAGT. This CDR3 region has 16 residues. CDR3 residues: CASSAGLAGGPDTQYF. The CDR3 DNA follows: TGTGCCAGCAGTGCGGGACTAGCGGGAGGCCCAGATACGCAGTATTTT.

J is TRBJ2-2 and V is TRBV5-1; 7 positions match TRBD1. Per the germline V gene, CDR1 is SGHRS and CDR2 is YFSETQ. This CDR3 has 17 amino acids. The trim removed 2 bases at V and 6 bases at J, leaving 13 bases unmatched. This chain's CDR3 is CASSFGPTGVSPGELFF. In DNA form, the CDR3 reads TGCGCCAGCAGCTTTGGGCCCACAGGGGTATCCCCCGGGGAGCTGTTTTTT.

The chain is built from TRBV5-4 and TRBJ2-7, with D possibly TRBD1 on 5 matching bases. The length of the CDR3 is 15 residues. Trimming pared 3 bases from V and 3 bases from J, leaving 16 bases between. Germline V lookup: CDR1 SGHNT, CDR2 YYREEE (reference sequence). CDR3 loop: CASSWGQVPSYEQYF. The CDR3 DNA follows: TGTGCCAGCAGCTGGGGCCAGGTCCCAAGCTACGAGCAGTACTTC.

This clone occurred a few times. The rearrangement joins TRBV5-4 to TRBJ1-4, with TRBD1 as a possible D gene (6 bases). Trimming took off 5 bases at V and 5 bases at J, with 13 bases between the two ends. This CDR3 is 14 amino acids long. Germline lookup yields CDR1 SGHNT and CDR2 YYREEE (reference sequence). The CDR3 protein is CASRRGGGNEKLFF. Here the CDR3 DNA reads TGTGCCAGCAGAAGGGGAGGGGGAAATGAAAAACTGTTTTTT.

The chain links TRBV7-8 to TRBJ1-1, with a possible D match to TRBD1 (6 bases). The CDR3 contains 14 residues. Trimming cost V 4 bases and J 11 bases, with 20 bases left between them. CDR1 and CDR2 (germline): SGHVS, FQNEAQ. Here the CDR3 reads CASSSGGGGREAFF. The CDR3 coding sequence is TGTGCCAGCAGCTCGGGAGGGGGGGGTCGTGAGGCTTTCTTT.

The chain couples TRBV10-3 to TRBJ2-3; TRBD2 is a possible D gene (6 bases). Germline CDR1 reads ENHRY; CDR2 reads SYGVKD. V was cut by 6 bases and J by 0 bases, with 10 bases left in between. The CDR3 covers 14 residues. This CDR3 is CAIRGGGSTDTQYF. The DNA for the CDR3 is TGTGCCATCAGGGGAGGCGGTAGCACAGATACGCAGTATTTT.

This sequence joins TRBV5-1 and TRBJ2-7; D is unclear. Germline V lookup: CDR1 SGHRS, CDR2 YFSETQ. CDR3 length: 12 amino acids. The V end lost 0 bases, the J end lost 4 bases, and 5 bases lay between the germline ends. Here the CDR3 reads CASSLVGYEQYF. The CDR3 coding sequence is TGCGCCAGCAGCTTGGTCGGGTACGAGCAGTACTTC.

J is TRBJ1-2 and V is TRBV5-1, with 10 bases that match TRBD1. The CDR3 covers 14 residues. The trim removed 4 bases at V and 7 bases at J, leaving 7 bases unmatched. CDR1 and CDR2 from the germline V gene are SGHRS and YFSETQ. CDR3 residues: CASSPETGGIGYTF. CDR3 sequence (DNA): TGCGCCAGCAGCCCAGAGACAGGGGGCATTGGCTACACCTTC.

V is TRBV5-4 and J is TRBJ2-1; 8 nucleotides match TRBD1. Germline V gene sequence: CDR1 SGHNT, CDR2 YYREEE (reference sequence). The V and J ends lost 0 bases and 7 bases, in that order; junction bases with no gene match: 6. This CDR3 has 15 residues. CDR3 sequence: CASSLGQGRGNEQFF. The CDR3 bases are TGTGCCAGCAGCTTGGGACAGGGGAGAGGAAATGAGCAGTTCTTC. Drawing the rest from reference TRBV5-4 and TRBJ2-1, the complete variable domain is ETGVTQSPTHLIKTRGQQVTLRCSSQSGHNTVSWYQQALGQGPQFIFQYYREEENGRGNFPPRFSGLQFPNYSSELNVNALELDDSALYLCASSLGQGRGNEQFFGPGTRLTVL.

V usage is TRBV6-4 and J usage is TRBJ2-3; D might be TRBD2 (6 bases). The germline V gene has CDR1 MRHNA and CDR2 SNTAGT. This CDR3 has 14 residues. V lost 3 bases, J lost 4 bases, and 11 bases lay in between. The CDR3 here is CASSDRWDSDTQYF. CDR3 nucleotide sequence: TGTGCCAGCAGTGATAGGTGGGACTCAGATACGCAGTATTTT.

The CDR3 DNA reads as TGTGCCAGCAGCTATCCAGGGGGTGGCTACACCTTC. Protein: CASSYPGGGYTF. V is TRBV11-2 and J is TRBJ1-2; 7 bases are a match to TRBD1. The V gene end was trimmed by 4 bases and the J gene end by 7 bases; junction bases not matched to a gene: 3. The CDR3 is 12 amino acids. The germline V gene has CDR1 SGHAT and CDR2 FQNNGV.

As regards this clone: The sample contains more than one DNA sequence encoding this CDR3. This sequence joins TRBV5-1 and TRBJ2-5; TRBD1 agrees at 9 bases. Germline CDR1 and CDR2: SGHRS and YFSETQ. V gave up 3 bases and J gave up 5 bases; unmatched junction bases: 5. This CDR3 has 14 residues. In DNA form, the CDR3 reads TGCGCCAGCAGCTCGGGACAGGGCCGGGAGACCCAGTACTTC. Its translation is CASSSGQGRETQYF.

The chain links TRBV5-4 to TRBJ1-3; D perhaps matches TRBD1 (5 bases). The length of the CDR3 is 15 residues. The germline V and J ends were trimmed by 4 bases and 0 bases, with 11 bases remaining between them. Germline V lookup: CDR1 SGHNT, CDR2 YYREEE (reference sequence). This chain's CDR3 is CASSPQGTSGNTIYF. For the CDR3, the DNA is TGTGCCAGCAGCCCGCAGGGAACCTCTGGAAACACCATATATTTT.

The chain couples TRBV5-4 to TRBJ2-2, with D possibly matching TRBD1 (6 bases). The CDR3 consists of 16 residues. Trimming took 0 bases from V and 3 from J, leaving 12 bases between them. CDR1 and CDR2 (germline): SGHNT, YYREEE (reference sequence). The CDR3 sequence is CASSLVGASYTGELFF. CDR3 nucleotides: TGTGCCAGCAGCTTGGTGGGGGCATCCTACACCGGGGAGCTGTTTTTT.

The chain has TRBV6-5 and TRBJ1-1; the match to TRBD1 covers 8 bases. CDR3 length: 14 amino acids. V was clipped by 6 bases and J by 1 base; unmatched bases: 4. Germline loops: CDR1 MNHEY, CDR2 SVGAGI. CDR3 bases: TGTGCCAGCAGCCACGGGACAGGGAACACTGAAGCTTTCTTT. It yields the protein CASSHGTGNTEAFF.

In its sample, this clone was seen a few times. The CDR3 is CASSPTLAGLTGELFF. The CDR3 DNA sequence: TGCGCCAGCAGCCCCACACTAGCGGGACTCACCGGGGAGCTGTTTTTT. This chain connects TRBV5-1 to TRBJ2-2, with 10 positions matching TRBD2. Per germline, CDR1 SGHRS and CDR2 YFSETQ. This CDR3 region has 16 residues. Germline trimming cut 4 bases from V and 4 bases from J; bases unmatched to any gene: 7. The complete variable domain, with remaining parts taken from reference TRBV5-1 and TRBJ2-2, reads KAGVTQTPRYLIKTRGQQVTLSCSPISGHRSVSWYQQTPGQGLQFLFEYFSETQRNKGNFPGRFSGRQFSNSRSEMNVSTLELGDSALYLCASSPTLAGLTGELFFGEGSRLTVL.

This rearrangement joins TRBV27 to TRBJ2-7; D is perhaps TRBD1 (6 bases). This CDR3 spans 13 amino acids. Germline loops: CDR1 MNHEY, CDR2 SMNVEV (reference sequence). The ends were cut back, 4 bases at V and 4 bases at J, with 11 bases in the middle. The CDR3 is CASSWGHRYEQYF. Here the CDR3 DNA reads TGTGCCAGCAGTTGGGGACACCGATACGAGCAGTACTTC.

This chain connects TRBV18 to TRBJ2-7; perhaps TRBD2 as D (5 bases). Germline CDR1 KGHSH, CDR2 LQKENI. This CDR3 comprises 13 residues. V lost 1 base, J lost 3 bases, and 7 bases lay in between. The CDR3 here is CASSPQGVYEQYF. As DNA, the CDR3 is TGTGCCAGCTCACCACAGGGAGTCTACGAGCAGTACTTC. Variable domain in full (rest from reference TRBV18 and TRBJ2-7): NAGVMQNPRHLVRRRGQEARLRCSPMKGHSHVYWYRQLPEEGLKFMVYLQKENIIDESGMPKERFSAEFPKEGPSILRIQQVVRGDSAAYFCASSPQGVYEQYFGPGTRLTVT.

The chain recombines TRBV6-5 with TRBJ1-5; 7 nucleotides match TRBD1. CDR3 length: 15 residues. V gave up 8 bases and J gave up 6 bases; unmatched junction bases: 13. The germline CDR1 and CDR2 sequences are MNHEY and SVGAGI. CDR3 DNA sequence: TGTGCCAGCTGCCGACAGGGCGAGGGCAGTCAGCCCCAGCATTTT. Amino acid sequence: CASCRQGEGSQPQHF.

J is TRBJ1-2 and V is TRBV5-1; 8 bases fit TRBD1. The CDR3 consists of 17 residues. The germline V gene encodes CDR1 SGHRS and CDR2 YFSETQ. Trimming cost V 4 bases and J 8 bases; bases outside gene matches: 19. CDR3 sequence: CASSETPQNQGARGYTF. CDR3 coding DNA: TGCGCCAGCAGCGAAACGCCCCAGAATCAGGGGGCACGGGGCTACACCTTC.

The chain recombines TRBV28 with TRBJ1-2; TRBD1 matches 7 bases. The V segment lost 4 bases and the J segment 2 bases; nucleotides outside the gene matches: 10. This CDR3 is 16 amino acids long. CDR1 MDHEN and CDR2 SYDVKM come from the germline V gene. The DNA of the CDR3 is TGTGCCAGCAGTTCAACCGGGACAGCTTGGAACTATGGCTACACCTTC. This encodes CASSSTGTAWNYGYTF.

The genes are TRBV6-4 and TRBJ2-3, with 8 positions matching TRBD2. Germline V gene lookup returns CDR1 MRHNA and CDR2 SNTAGT. The CDR3 is 14 residues long. Trimming cost V 6 bases and J 4 bases; bases outside gene matches: 6. This CDR3 reads CASSRQTSADTQYF. CDR3 nucleotide sequence: TGTGCCAGCAGCAGACAGACTAGCGCAGATACGCAGTATTTT.